This TCR beta chain emerged from a study of shared clonotypes between healthy human individuals. Regarding the study as a whole: Generally, naive subsets came out with larger estimated richness than memory subsets. Since donors were few, the genetic and exposure-history diversity represented was limited.

Clones were read by immunoSEQ multiplex PCR, and TCRdb kept only the in-frame ones, dropping some. The repertoire consists of approximately 700,000 clones, with approximately 73% occurring once and the leading ten covering around 2%. Germline V gene data show CDR1 as LNHNV and CDR2 as YYDKDF (reference sequence). Unmatched junction bases numbered 4, after V lost 0 bases and J lost 8 bases. The CDR3 totals 14 residues. For this clone: Antigen unknown.

The specimen sequenced was memory CD4+ T cells sorted from blood. Regarding subset: CD45RA-negative fraction. This clonotype was sampled from a woman aged 25 to 39 in good health. The chain links TRBV15 to TRBJ2-7, with 10 bases matching TRBD2. The CDR3 protein is CATSRESGRAKQYF. CDR3 sequence (DNA): TGTGCCACCAGCAGAGAGAGCGGGAGGGCCAAGCAGTACTTC.